This passage covers 25 T cell receptor beta chains from one sample sequenced in a study of T cells in Graves' hyperthyroidism and ophthalmopathy. Amplified regions were TCR beta CDR3 sequences from RNA transcripts. When the TCR CDR3 underwent first-round RT-PCR, the HTBI primer set was used. TCRdb re-called the multiplex PCR reads through MiXCR, storing one row per CDR3 protein. This table holds under 400,000 distinct CDR3 sequences, around 20% found once. Sequencing input: blood. These receptor sequences come from a woman in her forties or fifties with Graves' hyperthyroidism.

This clonotype was recorded many times. J is TRBJ2-2 and V is TRBV30; D is perhaps TRBD2 (5 bases). The CDR3 covers 13 residues. The germline V and J ends were trimmed by 4 bases and 0 bases, with 6 bases remaining between them. Germline V gene sequence: CDR1 GTSNPN, CDR2 SVGIG (reference sequence). CDR3 region: CAWMRANTGELFF. DNA for the CDR3: TGTGCCTGGATGAGGGCGAACACCGGGGAGCTGTTTTTT.

This clonotype was detected many times. The rearrangement joins TRBV7-3 to TRBJ2-1; 9 bases are a match to TRBD2. The CDR3 spans 16 residues. V shed 0 bases and J 9 bases; nucleotides not matched to a gene: 9. Germline values: CDR1 SGHTA, CDR2 FQGTGA. This CDR3 reads CASSLTGVSGSGEQFF. The CDR3 nucleotides are TGTGCCAGCAGCTTAACCGGTGTTAGCGGGAGTGGTGAGCAGTTCTTC.

This clonotype was seen repeatedly, ten times or more. V is TRBV2 and J is TRBJ2-2; either TRBD1 or TRBD2 may supply D (5 bases each). The V and J ends lost 10 bases and 6 bases respectively, with 15 bases between them. CDR3 length: 13 residues. Germline V CDR1 and CDR2: SNHLY, FYNNEI. CDR3 DNA: TGTGCCACCAGGGAGACAGTCCCCGGGGAGCTGTTTTTT. This encodes CATRETVPGELFF.

With regard to this clonotype: This may come from a read error, since a much larger clone is one base off. The chain joins TRBV5-1 to TRBJ2-1; the D is unclear. Germline V gives CDR1 SGHRS, CDR2 YFSETQ. The CDR3 extends over 14 amino acids. The DNA for the CDR3 is TGCGTCAGCGAGCCCGGAAGCTCCTACAATGAGCAGTTCTTC. This codes for CVSEPGSSYNEQFF.

The chain is built from TRBV18 and TRBJ2-2; tentative D call: TRBD1 (7 bases). CDR1 and CDR2 from the germline V gene are KGHSH and LQKENI. This CDR3 spans 14 amino acids. With 4 bases removed from V and 6 bases from J, the gap between germline ends came to 12 bases. CDR3 loop: CASSQRGTAGELFF. The CDR3 DNA follows: TGTGCCAGCTCACAACGGGGGACAGCCGGGGAGCTGTTTTTT.

This clonotype was counted ten times or more. The J gene is TRBJ2-5, the V gene TRBV7-9; 12 positions match TRBD2. From germline, CDR1 is SEHNR and CDR2 FQNEAQ (reference sequence). The CDR3 contains 14 residues. Trimming cost V 5 bases and J 8 bases; bases outside gene matches: 6. The CDR3 is CASSSGLAGTTQYF. Here the CDR3 DNA reads TGTGCCAGCAGCAGTGGACTAGCGGGGACCACCCAGTACTTC. The full variable domain, in which reference TRBV7-9 and TRBJ2-5 provide the parts outside the CDR3, is DTGVSQNPRHKITKRGQNVTFRCDPISEHNRLYWYRQTLGQGPEFLTYFQNEAQLEKSRLLSDRFSAERPKGSFSTLEIQRTEQGDSAMYLCASSSGLAGTTQYFGPGTRLLVL.

This clonotype was seen at least ten times. This chain links TRBV6-1 with TRBJ1-5; TRBD1 is a possible D gene (5 bases). This CDR3 is 14 amino acids long. V dropped 6 bases and J dropped 1 base, with 10 bases sitting between them. Germline V gene lookup returns CDR1 MNHNS and CDR2 SASEGT. The CDR3 is CASRPDTSNQPQHF. In DNA, the CDR3 is TGTGCCAGCAGGCCGGACACAAGCAATCAGCCCCAGCATTTT.

The table lists this clonotype with a few counts. The chain combines TRBV4-2 with TRBJ2-7; TRBD1 might be the D (6 bases). The CDR3 has 16 amino acids. The germline CDR1 and CDR2 sequences are LGHNA and YNFKEQ. V was clipped by 3 bases and J by 6 bases, with 21 bases between them. This chain's CDR3 is CASSQPGQGNGAEQYF. The CDR3 DNA follows: TGTGCCAGCAGCCAGCCCGGGCAGGGGAATGGGGCCGAGCAGTACTTC.

In its sample, this clonotype was seen many times. The CDR3, as DNA: TGTGCCAGCAGTAGCCGGGGCCCAGAGACCCAGTACTTC. Translated, it gives CASSSRGPETQYF. J is TRBJ2-5 and V is TRBV2; D may be TRBD1 or TRBD2 (5 bases each). Trimming removed 5 bases from V and 4 bases from J, with 11 bases in between. The V gene's germline CDR1 is SNHLY and CDR2 FYNNEI. CDR3 length: 13 amino acids.

This clonotype has only one observation. The chain couples TRBV2 to TRBJ1-2, with D uncertain. The CDR3 consists of 14 residues. From germline, CDR1 is SNHLY and CDR2 FYNNEI. Trimming took 5 bases from V and 3 from J, leaving 13 bases between them. DNA of the CDR3: TGTGCCAGCAGTAGGACCGATAAGGACTATGGCTACACCTTC. The encoded protein is CASSRTDKDYGYTF.

The rearrangement uses TRBV2 and TRBJ2-3; 7 bases match TRBD2. This CDR3 is 18 amino acids long. Per the germline V gene, CDR1 is SNHLY and CDR2 is FYNNEI. The junction had 17 bases not matched to a gene; V was cut back by 6 bases and J by 2 bases. The CDR3 loop is CASSLGPTPSGATDTQYF. In DNA form, the CDR3 reads TGTGCCAGCAGCTTAGGCCCTACACCTAGCGGAGCCACAGATACGCAGTATTTT.

This clonotype was detected ten times or more. The genes are TRBV27 and TRBJ2-1, with TRBD2 identical over 7 bases. The length of the CDR3 is 14 residues. CDR1 is MNHEY and CDR2 is SMNVEV in the germline V gene (reference sequence). The trim removed 2 bases at V and 9 bases at J, leaving 7 bases unmatched. This chain's CDR3 is CASSLGGRGGEQFF. The CDR3 DNA reads as TGTGCCAGCAGTTTAGGCGGGAGAGGCGGTGAGCAGTTCTTC.

The chain links TRBV28 to TRBJ2-1; 8 positions match TRBD2. In germline, CDR1 is MDHEN, CDR2 SYDVKM. The CDR3 runs to 12 residues. Germline trimming cut 5 bases from V and 13 bases from J; bases unmatched to any gene: 7. The CDR3 DNA sequence: TGTGCCAGCAGTCCGAAGCGGGAGCACCAGTTCTTC. Its protein product is CASSPKREHQFF. Filled out from reference TRBV28 and TRBJ2-1, the complete variable domain reads DVKVTQSSRYLVKRTGEKVFLECVQDMDHENMFWYRQDPGLGLRLIYFSYDVKMKEKGDIPEGYSVSREKKERFSLILESASTNQTSMYLCASSPKREHQFFGPGTRLTVL.

This chain joins TRBV2 and TRBJ1-1; tentatively, D is TRBD1 (6 bases). The V gene lost 3 bases and the J gene lost 4 bases, with 15 bases spanning the gap. The CDR3 loop spans 15 amino acids. The germline gives CDR1 SNHLY, CDR2 FYNNEI. The CDR3 region has the DNA TGTGCCAGCAGTGATAGGACAGACCGGGGCACTGAAGCTTTCTTT. Translated, it gives CASSDRTDRGTEAFF.

A remark on this clonotype: The junction and the germline gene differ at one end; a read error may be behind it. The CDR3 region has the DNA TGTGCCAGCAGCCCACTAGTTTTGGACACCGGGGAGCCGTTTTTT. The encoded protein is CASSPLVLDTGEPFF. This chain joins TRBV9 and TRBJ2-2, with D perhaps matching TRBD1 or TRBD2 (5 bases each). CDR1 is SGDLS, CDR2 YYNGEE, per germline. This CDR3 contains 15 residues.

The chain links TRBV3-1 to TRBJ1-2, with a tentative D call TRBD1 (5 bases). CDR1 is LGHDT, CDR2 YNNKEL, per germline (reference sequence). V was clipped by 1 base and J by 8 bases, with 11 bases between them. This CDR3 is 13 amino acids long. This CDR3 is CASSQVRGPGYTF. For the CDR3, the DNA is TGTGCCAGCAGCCAAGTACGGGGCCCGGGCTACACCTTC.

This clonotype was counted only a few times. The V and J genes are TRBV6-5 and TRBJ1-2; TRBD1 agrees at 7 bases. The trim removed 0 bases at V and 7 bases at J, leaving 8 bases unmatched. The CDR3 consists of 15 residues. Germline CDR1 and CDR2: MNHEY and SVGAGI. CDR3 sequence: CASSYSTTGASGYTF. CDR3 bases: TGTGCCAGCAGTTACTCGACAACAGGGGCTTCTGGCTACACCTTC.

The chain employs TRBV5-1 and TRBJ2-7; TRBD2 matches at 12 bases. The CDR3 totals 15 residues. V lost 4 bases to trimming and J lost 0 bases; unmatched junction nucleotides: 2. The germline V gene has CDR1 SGHRS and CDR2 YFSETQ. The CDR3 here is CASSPTSGSSYEQYF. The DNA for the CDR3 is TGCGCCAGCAGCCCGACTAGCGGGAGCTCCTACGAGCAGTACTTC.

This clonotype has a count of ten or more. This rearrangement joins TRBV7-9 to TRBJ1-2; no clear D gene. Germline V gene lookup returns CDR1 SEHNR and CDR2 FQNEAQ (reference sequence). V lost 0 bases, J lost 0 bases, and 11 bases lay in between. The CDR3 length is 16 residues. The CDR3 reads CASSLAARVANYGYTF. In DNA, the CDR3 is TGTGCCAGCAGCTTAGCGGCCCGGGTGGCTAACTATGGCTACACCTTC.

This clonotype has a count of ten or more. The CDR3 DNA sequence: TGTGCCAGCAGTCAGAGCTATAATTCACCCCTCCACTTT. Translating gives CASSQSYNSPLHF. This chain joins TRBV28 and TRBJ1-6; no firm D call. In germline, CDR1 is MDHEN, CDR2 SYDVKM. CDR3 length: 13 residues. The ends were cut back, 5 bases at V and 3 bases at J, with 5 bases in the middle.

This clonotype has ten or more counts. The chain joins TRBV12-3 or TRBV12-4 to TRBJ2-5; 7 positions agree with TRBD2. The CDR3 is 16 amino acids. Unmatched junction bases numbered 7, after V lost 1 base and J lost 2 bases. CDR3 residues: CASSLGSGGVQETQYF. The DNA for the CDR3 is TGTGCCAGCAGTTTAGGGTCGGGAGGTGTTCAAGAGACCCAGTACTTC.

This chain joins TRBV10-3 and TRBJ1-3; D gene ambiguous. Trimming pared 2 bases from V and 0 bases from J, leaving 11 bases between. Germline V gene data show CDR1 as ENHRY and CDR2 as SYGVKD. This CDR3 comprises 16 residues. The CDR3 region has the DNA TGTGCCATCAGTGAGGGCAGTCTTTTCTCTGGAAACACCATATATTTT. This translates into CAISEGSLFSGNTIYF.

CDR3 sequence reads: CASSLGLRRFGDTGELFF. DNA of the CDR3: TGTGCCAGCAGCCTAGGACTGAGGAGGTTCGGGGACACCGGGGAGCTGTTTTTT. The chain recombines TRBV5-8 with TRBJ2-2; weak D call: TRBD2 (5 bases). CDR1 SGHTS and CDR2 YDEGEE come from the germline V gene. V gave up 4 bases and J gave up 3 bases, with 22 bases separating them. There are 18 residues in the CDR3.

At least ten counts were recorded for this clonotype. V gene TRBV18 combines with J gene TRBJ1-1; no definite D call. The length of the CDR3 is 13 residues. V was cut by 3 bases and J by 1 base, with 6 bases left in between. The V gene's germline CDR1 is KGHSH and CDR2 LQKENI. The CDR3 protein is CASSPLENTEAFF. For the CDR3, the DNA is TGTGCCAGCTCACCGTTAGAGAACACTGAAGCTTTCTTT.

J is TRBJ1-1 and V is TRBV6-5; 9 nucleotides align to TRBD1. V shed 0 bases and J 4 bases; nucleotides not matched to a gene: 3. There are 15 residues in the CDR3. Germline CDR1 is MNHEY and CDR2 is SVGAGI. CDR3 DNA: TGTGCCAGCAGTTACTCGACAGGGGGGGGCACTGAAGCTTTCTTT. It translates to CASSYSTGGGTEAFF.